The rows below give T cell receptor beta chains drawn from one sample of a study of vaccination and CD4 T cells after COVID-19. No antigen is known for these receptors. From the PCR reads, TCRdb called clonotypes with MiXCR, one entry per CDR3 protein. The table lists approximately 17,000 distinct CDR3 sequences, about 59% of them singletons. The sequencing here drew on CD4+ T cells from blood, cultured in vitro, taken before SARS-CoV-2 vaccination. Receptors originate from a human donor who had recovered from COVID-19. The CDR3 runs from the conserved cysteine through the conserved F or W. Fields, in order: J gene, V gene, clone size, D gene, CDR3 protein, CDR3 DNA. A D gene is named only where the DNA matches it firmly. The listing skips clone size in some rows; elsewhere it reads once, few, many or a size class.

TRBJ1-3 | TRBV21-1 | . | . | CASSESRGGPVSGNTIYF | TGTGCCAGCAGCGAATCGAGGGGGGGGCCCGTCTCTGGAAACACCATATATTTT
TRBJ2-1 | TRBV20-1 | few | . | CSARRDQGRHEQFF | TGCAGTGCTCGACGGGACCAGGGTAGGCATGAGCAGTTCTTC
TRBJ2-1 | TRBV6-2/TRBV6-3 | . | . | CASSPPRFSGTYNEQFF | TGTGCCAGCAGTCCTCCCCGTTTTAGCGGAACCTACAATGAGCAGTTCTTC
TRBJ2-7 | TRBV7-9 | few | TRBD2 | CASSSTTSGRFDEQYF | TGTGCCAGCAGCTCTACCACTAGCGGGAGGTTCGACGAGCAGTACTTC
TRBJ2-5 | TRBV19 | few | TRBD2 | CASSIAIAGGGTQYF | TGTGCCAGTAGTATCGCAATAGCGGGAGGAGGGACCCAGTACTTC
TRBJ2-7 | TRBV2 | few | TRBD1 | CASSPDRSLLYEQYF | TGTGCCAGCAGTCCGGACAGGTCTTTACTCTACGAGCAGTACTTC
TRBJ2-3 | TRBV2 | few | . | CASSEGPSTQYF | TGTGCCAGCAGTGAAGGGCCTAGCACGCAGTATTTT
TRBJ2-2 | TRBV20-1 | . | TRBD1 | CSARGVVGGYTGELFF | TGCAGTGCTAGAGGGGTCGTAGGGGGCTACACCGGGGAGCTGTTTTTT
TRBJ2-1 | TRBV18 | . | . | CASSPRPQQWVDNEQFF | TGTGCCAGCTCACCCCGCCCCCAACAGTGGGTGGACAATGAGCAGTTCTTC
TRBJ2-7 | TRBV28 | . | . | CASRDTGEQYF | TGTGCCAGCAGGGATACAGGCGAGCAGTACTTC
TRBJ1-5 | TRBV6-1 | . | TRBD1 | CASSRDREDQPQHF | TGTGCCAGCAGTCGAGACAGGGAGGACCAGCCCCAGCATTTT
TRBJ1-5 | TRBV6-1 | . | TRBD1 | CASSEKGAGANQPQHF | TGTGCCAGCAGTGAAAAGGGGGCGGGGGCCAATCAGCCCCAGCATTTT
TRBJ1-5 | TRBV7-8 | few | TRBD1 | CASSSGTVSNQPQHF | TGTGCCAGCAGCTCAGGGACAGTGTCCAATCAGCCCCAGCATTTT
TRBJ2-3 | TRBV20-1 | . | . | CSVRGFSTDTQYF | TGCAGTGTTCGGGGTTTTAGCACAGATACGCAGTATTTT
TRBJ2-5 | TRBV14 | . | . | CASSRGGATKTQYF | TGTGCCAGCAGCCGGGGCGGGGCGACGAAGACCCAGTACTTC
TRBJ1-2 | TRBV6-5 | . | TRBD1 | CASSYLGTGDGYTF | TGTGCCAGCAGTTACCTTGGGACAGGGGACGGCTACACCTTC
TRBJ2-5 | TRBV7-2 | . | . | CASSFAGPQETQYF | TGTGCCAGCAGCTTTGCCGGGCCTCAAGAGACCCAGTACTTC
TRBJ2-7 | TRBV7-2 | . | TRBD2 | CASSFGPSLAEQQYF | TGTGCCAGCAGCTTCGGGCCCTCTCTAGCGGAGCAGCAGTACTTC
TRBJ2-5 | TRBV6-5 | few | . | CASSSPTLRETQYF | TGTGCCAGCAGTTCACCGACCCTGCGAGAGACCCAGTACTTC
TRBJ2-5 | TRBV15 | . | . | CATSSKLQGWETQYF | TGTGCCACCAGCAGTAAATTACAAGGATGGGAGACCCAGTACTTC
TRBJ1-6 | TRBV6-1 | . | . | CASSAPFVRDSPLHF | TGTGCCAGCAGTGCCCCCTTCGTGAGGGATTCACCCCTCCACTTT
TRBJ2-2 | TRBV7-3 | . | TRBD2 | CASSPVGRAGMGTGELFF | TGTGCCAGCAGCCCGGTGGGGAGAGCGGGGATGGGAACCGGGGAGCTGTTTTTT
TRBJ2-5 | TRBV20-1 | few | TRBD1 | CSIRDRGGQETQYF | TGCAGTATAAGGGACAGGGGAGGACAAGAGACCCAGTACTTC
TRBJ1-5 | TRBV2 | few | TRBD1 | CASRYMGQGLVGNQPQHF | TGTGCCAGCAGATACATGGGACAGGGCTTAGTCGGCAATCAGCCCCAGCATTTT
TRBJ2-1 | TRBV7-2 | once | . | CASSLVPNSYNEQFF | TGTGCCAGCAGCTTAGTACCCAACTCCTACAATGAGCAGTTCTTC
TRBJ1-3 | TRBV9 | . | . | CASSEMAGTVGNTIYF | TGTGCCAGCAGCGAGATGGCCGGGACGGTTGGAAACACCATATATTTT
TRBJ2-1 | TRBV5-4 | . | . | CASSLDTEQFF | TGTGCCAGCAGCTTGGATACAGAGCAGTTCTTC
TRBJ2-7 | TRBV18 | . | TRBD1 | CASSPAAGTAPYEQYF | TGTGCCAGCTCACCGGCGGCCGGGACAGCGCCCTACGAGCAGTACTTC
TRBJ2-5 | TRBV19 | . | . | CASGPRETQYF | TGTGCCAGTGGTCCCCGGGAGACCCAGTACTTC
TRBJ2-2 | TRBV24-1 | few | . | CATSETYLGELFF | TGTGCCACCAGTGAGACCTATCTCGGGGAGCTGTTTTTT
TRBJ2-4 | TRBV20-1 | . | TRBD1 | CSARDLGQGRAKNIQYF | TGCAGTGCTAGAGATCTAGGACAGGGAAGAGCCAAAAACATTCAGTACTTC
TRBJ2-1 | TRBV20-1 | . | . | CSARDGGTFNEQFF | TGCAGTGCTAGAGACGGCGGGACCTTCAATGAGCAGTTCTTC
TRBJ1-2 | TRBV5-6 | . | . | CASGPQLVGGYGYTF | TGTGCCAGCGGACCTCAGCTCGTTGGGGGCTATGGCTACACCTTC
TRBJ1-1 | TRBV20-1 | . | . | CSAQRGGWVFPEAFF | TGCAGTGCCCAGAGAGGGGGGTGGGTTTTCCCTGAAGCTTTCTTT
TRBJ2-5 | TRBV7-2 | . | . | CASSQGSRRETQYF | TGTGCCAGCAGCCAGGGGTCCAGACGGGAGACCCAGTACTTC
TRBJ2-3 | TRBV20-1 | few | TRBD2 | CSATGARGTSGTTHTQYF | TGCAGTGCTACGGGGGCACGTGGGACTAGCGGGACGACTCATACGCAGTATTTT
TRBJ2-2 | TRBV4-2 | few | TRBD2 | CASSQVTSGRNTGELFF | TGTGCCAGCAGCCAAGTGACTAGCGGGAGGAACACCGGGGAGCTGTTTTTT
TRBJ2-1 | TRBV6-1 | . | . | CASSGLKGRYNEQFF | TGTGCCAGCAGTGGCCTGAAAGGCCGCTACAATGAGCAGTTCTTC
TRBJ2-6 | TRBV6-1 | . | TRBD1 | CASSEVGQGASGANVLTF | TGTGCCAGCAGTGAAGTGGGACAGGGGGCATCTGGGGCCAACGTCCTGACTTTC
TRBJ2-1 | TRBV20-1 | . | TRBD2 | CSADHRTSGYQQFF | TGCAGTGCTGACCATAGGACTAGCGGGTACCAGCAGTTCTTC
TRBJ1-6 | TRBV10-3 | . | . | CAISGWEGNSPLHF | TGTGCCATCAGTGGTTGGGAGGGTAATTCACCCCTCCACTTT
TRBJ1-2 | TRBV21-1 | few | . | CASSKAYSRTDSGYTF | TGTGCCAGCAGCAAAGCATACTCAAGGACAGATTCGGGCTACACCTTC
TRBJ1-1 | TRBV20-1 | . | . | CSANHRILNTEAFF | TGCAGTGCTAACCACCGGATTCTTAACACTGAAGCTTTCTTT
TRBJ1-1 | TRBV5-4 | . | TRBD1 | CASSTTTGVNTEAFF | TGTGCCAGCAGCACCACCACAGGGGTGAACACTGAAGCTTTCTTT
TRBJ1-2 | TRBV10-1 | . | . | CASSVSPNYGYTF | TGCGCCAGCTCCGTATCACCCAACTATGGCTACACCTTC
TRBJ2-7 | TRBV20-1 | few | . | CSARDDRSSYEQYF | TGCAGTGCTAGAGATGACAGGAGCTCCTACGAGCAGTACTTC
TRBJ2-1 | TRBV20-1 | . | . | CSAPYGGSSYNEQFF | TGCAGTGCTCCCTATGGGGGGAGCTCCTACAATGAGCAGTTCTTC
TRBJ2-4 | TRBV7-6 | once | TRBD2 | CASSLGFSGRGDIQYF | TGTGCCAGCAGCTTAGGCTTTAGCGGGAGGGGAGACATTCAGTACTTC